Shown below are 23 T cell receptor beta chains from a single sample sequenced in a study of shared clonotypes between healthy human individuals. Measured with immunoSEQ multiplex PCR; TCRdb has only the in-frame clones, and not every one. The sample has about 380,000 clones; 96% are singletons. The sample was memory CD8+ T cells sorted from blood. Regarding subset: CD45RO+ cells pooled with CCR7-negative TemRA cells. These receptors all stem from a man aged 30 to 45 in good health.

CDR3 nucleotide sequence: TGTGCCAGCAGCGTAGGTTTTGCCTTAGGGGAAGAGACCCAGTACTTC. Residues: CASSVGFALGEETQYF. The chain couples TRBV9 to TRBJ2-5; weak D call: TRBD1 (5 bases). The CDR3 loop spans 16 amino acids. V was trimmed by 0 bases and J by 3 bases, leaving 15 bases between them. From germline, CDR1 is SGDLS and CDR2 YYNGEE.

This chain connects TRBV7-2 to TRBJ2-7; D is perhaps TRBD1 (5 bases). The CDR3 is 17 residues long. V was clipped by 1 base and J by 3 bases, with 19 bases between them. Germline lookup yields CDR1 SGHTA and CDR2 FQGNSA. The CDR3 coding sequence is TGTGCCAGCAGCTTAGGTTGGGGCCGTACCCAATACTACGAGCAGTACTTC. Translating it yields CASSLGWGRTQYYEQYF.

This clone came up once. CDR3 sequence (DNA): TGTGCCATCAGTCTACAGGGTGCCTCTGGAAACACCATATATTTT. Encoded protein: CAISLQGASGNTIYF. The rearrangement uses TRBV10-3 and TRBJ1-3; D might be TRBD1 (6 bases). Per the germline V gene, CDR1 is ENHRY and CDR2 is SYGVKD. V was clipped by 5 bases and J by 0 bases, with 11 bases between them. The CDR3 covers 15 residues.

The CDR3, as DNA: TGTGCCAGCAGTTCGACAGGGCAAGACGAGCAGTACTTC. Protein product: CASSSTGQDEQYF. The V gene is TRBV11-1, the J gene TRBJ2-5; 7 nucleotides match TRBD1. Near its end, the DNA agrees better with TRBJ2-7, so the J call may be wrong. The CDR3 contains 13 residues. Germline V gene sequence: CDR1 SGHAT, CDR2 FQDESV (reference sequence).

CDR3 bases: TGTGCCAGCAGTACAGAGCGGGAGATCGGGCAGTACTTC. Translation: CASSTEREIGQYF. V and J are TRBV27 and TRBJ2-7; 8 nucleotides agree with TRBD2. Germline lookup yields CDR1 MNHEY and CDR2 SMNVEV (reference sequence). This CDR3 is built from 13 residues. V shed 5 bases, J shed 9 bases, and the junction held 9 bases outside the gene matches.

V usage is TRBV4-1 and J usage is TRBJ1-3; D perhaps matches TRBD1 (5 bases). The germline gives CDR1 MGHRA, CDR2 YSYEKL. V gave up 0 bases and J gave up 2 bases, with 8 bases separating them. The CDR3 is made up of 15 amino acids. CDR3 DNA sequence: TGCGCCAGCAGCCAAGATCAAGGGGCTGGAAACACCATATATTTT. It specifies CASSQDQGAGNTIYF.

V gene TRBV11-2 combines with J gene TRBJ2-7; perhaps TRBD1 as D (6 bases). The V and J ends lost 1 base and 4 bases respectively, with 11 bases between them. This CDR3 has 14 amino acids. From germline, CDR1 is SGHAT and CDR2 FQNNGV. In DNA form, the CDR3 reads TGTGCCAGCAGCTTAGTTACAGGGTTTTACGAGCAGTACTTC. It yields the protein CASSLVTGFYEQYF.

This sequence joins TRBV4-2 and TRBJ2-1; 14 nucleotides align to TRBD2. This CDR3 contains 17 residues. V shed 2 bases, J shed 3 bases, and the junction held 3 bases outside the gene matches. From germline, CDR1 is LGHNA and CDR2 YNFKEQ. This CDR3 is CASSQSGLAGGYNEQFF. The CDR3 DNA reads TGTGCCAGCAGCCAATCTGGACTAGCGGGGGGCTACAATGAGCAGTTCTTC.

The chain combines TRBV5-4 with TRBJ2-3; TRBD2 matches at 7 bases. CDR3 length: 17 residues. Looked up from germline, CDR1 is SGHNT and CDR2 is YYREEE (reference sequence). The V gene end was trimmed by 0 bases and the J gene end by 0 bases; junction bases not matched to a gene: 7. Written as DNA, the CDR3 is TGTGCCAGCAGCTTGGGGCTAGCGGACCCTAGCACAGATACGCAGTATTTT. This translates into CASSLGLADPSTDTQYF.

CDR3 residues: CASSGGLTAYF. DNA of the CDR3: TGTGCCAGCAGTGGAGGCCTTACGGCTTACTTC. The chain is built from TRBV2 and TRBJ2-7; no reliable D call. Trimming took off 4 bases at V and 13 bases at J, with 14 bases between the two ends. This CDR3 contains 11 residues. Per the germline V gene, CDR1 is SNHLY and CDR2 is FYNNEI. Variable domain in full (rest from reference TRBV2 and TRBJ2-7): EPEVTQTPSHQVTQMGQEVILRCVPISNHLYFYWYRQILGQKVEFLVSFYNNEISEKSEIFDDQFSVERPDGSNFTLKIRSTKLEDSAMYFCASSGGLTAYFGPGTRLTVT.

This sequence joins TRBV11-2 and TRBJ1-2; D gene unclear. Trimming left V 3 bases short and J 2 bases short, with 10 bases between. There are 14 residues in the CDR3. Germline V gives CDR1 SGHAT, CDR2 FQNNGV. The CDR3 loop reads CASSFGSENYGYTF. CDR3 DNA: TGTGCCAGCAGCTTTGGTTCGGAGAACTATGGCTACACCTTC.

This chain uses TRBV9 with TRBJ1-1; 7 nucleotides line up with TRBD1. The trim removed 4 bases at V and 6 bases at J, leaving 6 bases unmatched. CDR1 is SGDLS and CDR2 is YYNGEE in the germline V gene. This CDR3 spans 13 amino acids. The CDR3 loop is CASSTRGGAEAFF. For the CDR3, the DNA is TGTGCCAGCAGCACCAGGGGGGGGGCTGAAGCTTTCTTT.

DNA of the CDR3: TGCAGCGTTGAAGAGTGGGGGAGGGCCGGAACAGATACGCAGTATTTT. Its translation: CSVEEWGRAGTDTQYF. The chain combines TRBV29-1 with TRBJ2-3; 7 nucleotides line up with TRBD2. This CDR3 is built from 16 residues. The V gene end was trimmed by 0 bases and the J gene end by 3 bases; junction bases not matched to a gene: 9. Per germline, CDR1 SQVTM and CDR2 ANQGSEA.

The V call is TRBV29-1, the J call TRBJ2-7; D gene uncertain. The CDR3 extends over 12 amino acids. The V gene lost 4 bases and the J gene lost 0 bases, with 7 bases spanning the gap. Germline CDR1 reads SQVTM; CDR2 reads ANQGSEA. In nucleotides, the CDR3 is TGCAGCGTTGTAGGGCTCTCCTACGAGCAGTACTTC. Its translation is CSVVGLSYEQYF.

This rearrangement joins TRBV7-3 to TRBJ2-7, with 8 bases matching TRBD2. This CDR3 has 15 amino acids. V dropped 2 bases and J dropped 7; count of bases not matched to a gene: 10. Germline V gives CDR1 SGHTA, CDR2 FQGTGA. CDR3 protein: CASSLYGGSGKEQYF. Written as DNA, the CDR3 is TGTGCCAGCAGCTTATATGGGGGTAGCGGGAAGGAGCAGTACTTC.

The chain has TRBV5-6 and TRBJ1-6, with D unclear. The CDR3 runs 15 residues. From germline, CDR1 is SGHDT and CDR2 YYEEEE. Trimming removed 6 bases from V and 0 bases from J, with 10 bases in between. CDR3 region: CASTEASSYNSPLHF. The DNA for the CDR3 is TGTGCCAGCACCGAGGCGAGCTCCTATAATTCACCCCTCCACTTT.

The J gene is TRBJ1-1, the V gene TRBV2; D possibly corresponds to TRBD1 (5 bases). CDR1 is SNHLY, CDR2 FYNNEI, per germline. V was cut by 6 bases and J by 7 bases, with 12 bases left in between. The CDR3 runs to 12 residues. CDR3 in DNA: TGTGCCAGCAGCGCACGTGGGGGTGAAGCTTTCTTT. Amino acids: CASSARGGEAFF. The full variable domain, rest sourced from reference TRBV2 and TRBJ1-1, is EPEVTQTPSHQVTQMGQEVILRCVPISNHLYFYWYRQILGQKVEFLVSFYNNEISEKSEIFDDQFSVERPDGSNFTLKIRSTKLEDSAMYFCASSARGGEAFFGQGTRLTVV.

The rearrangement joins TRBV27 to TRBJ1-5; TRBD1 is a possible D gene (6 bases). Germline V gene sequence: CDR1 MNHEY, CDR2 SMNVEV (reference sequence). V lost 6 bases and J lost 6, with 24 bases in between. CDR3 length equals 17 residues. The DNA of the CDR3 is TGTGCCAGCAGCCCTGCTCGTCGAGGGGGAATGGGTCAGCCCCAGCATTTT. It specifies CASSPARRGGMGQPQHF.

The chain combines TRBV7-9 with TRBJ1-2; 8 bases map to TRBD1. Germline CDR1 reads SEHNR; CDR2 reads FQNEAQ (reference sequence). Losses at the gene ends were 5 bases for V and 6 bases for J; bases not matched to a gene: 8. The CDR3 is 14 residues long. CDR3 coding DNA: TGTGCCAGCAGCATTTTGTCAGGGGGCGATGGCTACACCTTC. Protein product: CASSILSGGDGYTF.

The chain is built from TRBV10-1 and TRBJ1-1, with D maybe TRBD1 (5 bases). CDR3 length: 15 residues. Germline V lookup: CDR1 WNHNN, CDR2 SYGVQD (reference sequence). V was cut by 0 bases and J by 4 bases, with 12 bases left in between. In nucleotides, the CDR3 is TGCGCCAGCAGTGAGTCGAAGTGGGGGAGCACTGAAGCTTTCTTT. It translates to CASSESKWGSTEAFF.

This chain uses TRBV10-1 with TRBJ2-6; D possibly corresponds to TRBD1 (5 bases). CDR3 length equals 16 residues. Germline CDR1 reads WNHNN; CDR2 reads SYGVQD (reference sequence). Trimming pared 3 bases from V and 4 bases from J, leaving 13 bases between. The CDR3 region has the DNA TGCGCCAGCAGTGAACAGAAACGACAGGGGGCCAACGTCCTGACTTTC. Encoded protein: CASSEQKRQGANVLTF.

The V gene is TRBV28, the J gene TRBJ1-1; possible D gene TRBD1, 6 bases. Germline V lookup: CDR1 MDHEN, CDR2 SYDVKM. The CDR3 contains 12 residues. The CDR3 protein is CAIDRQNTEAFF. In nucleotides, the CDR3 is TGTGCTATAGACAGGCAGAACACTGAAGCTTTCTTT.

The J gene is TRBJ1-3, the V gene TRBV5-4; TRBD1 agrees at 7 bases. Per the germline V gene, CDR1 is SGHNT and CDR2 is YYREEE (reference sequence). V lost 4 bases, J lost 3 bases, and 7 bases stayed unmatched. CDR3 length equals 15 residues. This CDR3 is CASSRQGALGNTIYF. For the CDR3, the DNA is TGTGCCAGCAGCCGACAGGGTGCACTTGGAAACACCATATATTTT.